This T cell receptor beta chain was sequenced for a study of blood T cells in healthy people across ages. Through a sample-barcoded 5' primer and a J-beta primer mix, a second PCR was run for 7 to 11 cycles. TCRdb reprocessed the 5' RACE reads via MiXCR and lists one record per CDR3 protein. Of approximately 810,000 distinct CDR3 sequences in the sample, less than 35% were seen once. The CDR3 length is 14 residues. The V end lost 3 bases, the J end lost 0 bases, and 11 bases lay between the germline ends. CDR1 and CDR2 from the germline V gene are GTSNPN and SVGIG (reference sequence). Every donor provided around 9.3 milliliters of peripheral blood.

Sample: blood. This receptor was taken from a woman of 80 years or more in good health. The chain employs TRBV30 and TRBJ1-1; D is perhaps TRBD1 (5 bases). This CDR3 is CAWRVGTLNTEAFF. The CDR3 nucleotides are TGTGCCTGGAGGGTCGGGACGTTGAACACTGAAGCTTTCTTT.